This T cell receptor (beta chain) was observed in a study of Tregs in tolerant kidney transplant recipients. Method: immunoSEQ multiplex PCR; TCRdb's copy keeps in-frame clones and lacks some. The table lists over 50,000 clones, around 80% of them singletons. Germline CDR1 is LGHNA and CDR2 is YNFKEQ. The CDR3 sequence is 14 residues long. The ends were cut back, 6 bases at V and 6 bases at J, with 14 bases in the middle. CD4+CD25+CD127- Tregs, CD4+CD25- non-Tregs, CD4 and CD8 cells were sorted. Concerning this clone: Antigen specificity is unknown.

Study-level points and caveats: Findings come from small patient numbers and require larger validation.

J is TRBJ1-4 and V is TRBV4-2; D possibly corresponds to TRBD1 (5 bases). Sequenced input: CD4+ T cells from blood. The receptor comes from a human donor in good health. The CDR3 spells CASRIGGSDEKLFF. The CDR3, as DNA: TGTGCCAGCAGAATCGGGGGGTCAGATGAAAAACTGTTTTTT.